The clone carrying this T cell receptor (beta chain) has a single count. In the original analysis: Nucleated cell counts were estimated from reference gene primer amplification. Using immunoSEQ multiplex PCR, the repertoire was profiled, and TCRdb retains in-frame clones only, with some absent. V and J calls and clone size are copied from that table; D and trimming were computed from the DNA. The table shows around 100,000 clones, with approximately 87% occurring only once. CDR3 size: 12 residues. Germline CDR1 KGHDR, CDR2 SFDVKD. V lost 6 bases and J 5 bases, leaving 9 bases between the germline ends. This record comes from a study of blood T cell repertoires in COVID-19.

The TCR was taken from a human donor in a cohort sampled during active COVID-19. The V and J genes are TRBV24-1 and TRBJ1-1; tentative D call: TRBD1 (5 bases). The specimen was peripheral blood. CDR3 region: CATSQGGTEAFF. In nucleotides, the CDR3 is TGTGCCACCAGTCAGGGAGGGACTGAAGCTTTCTTT.